The clone carrying this T cell receptor (beta chain) was detected only a few times. The germline gives CDR1 DFQATT, CDR2 SNEGSKA (reference sequence). CDR3 length: 13 residues. Trimming cost V 0 bases and J 7 bases, with 12 bases left between them. This sample was taken from a study of blood T cells in healthy people across ages. Each sample yielded at least 6 micrograms of PBMC total RNA. The use of a sample-barcoded 5' primer and a J-beta primer mix characterized a second PCR of roughly 6 to 11 cycles. Tagging of each cDNA molecule was performed by a template-switch adaptor with 12 random nucleotides. TCRdb independently ran MiXCR on the 5' RACE reads; one entry per CDR3 protein. The sample carries roughly 1,000,000 distinct CDR3 sequences, approximately 25% recorded once. Separately, the same data were catalogued under a study of T cells of mothers and their children. That study reports: Extracted RNA, in its entirety, went into cDNA synthesis at about 1.5 ug per 15 ul.

The TCR was taken from a girl aged 2-10 years in good health. The specimen sequenced was blood. V usage is TRBV20-1 and J usage is TRBJ2-5; no clear D gene. The CDR3 DNA is TGCAGTGCTAGAGAGCGCCTGACTTGGACCCAGTACTTC. Protein sequence: CSARERLTWTQYF.